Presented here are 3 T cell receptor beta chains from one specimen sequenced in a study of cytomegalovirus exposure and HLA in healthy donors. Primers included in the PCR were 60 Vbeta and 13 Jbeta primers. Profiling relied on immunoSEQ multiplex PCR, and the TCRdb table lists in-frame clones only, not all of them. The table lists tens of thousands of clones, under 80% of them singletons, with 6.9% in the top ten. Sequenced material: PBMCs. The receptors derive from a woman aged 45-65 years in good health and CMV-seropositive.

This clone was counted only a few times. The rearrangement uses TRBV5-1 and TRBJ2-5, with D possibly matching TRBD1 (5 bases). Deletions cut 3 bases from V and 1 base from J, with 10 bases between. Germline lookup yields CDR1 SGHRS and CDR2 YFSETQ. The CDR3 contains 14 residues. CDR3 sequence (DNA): TGCGCCAGCAGCTCCAGGGCCCCCCAAGAGACCCAGTACTTC. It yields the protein CASSSRAPQETQYF.

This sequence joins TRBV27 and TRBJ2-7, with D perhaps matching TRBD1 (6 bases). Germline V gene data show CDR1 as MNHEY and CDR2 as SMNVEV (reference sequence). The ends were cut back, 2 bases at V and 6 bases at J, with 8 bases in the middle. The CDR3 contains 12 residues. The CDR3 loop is CASSLQGFEQYF. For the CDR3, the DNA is TGTGCCAGCAGTTTACAGGGGTTCGAGCAGTACTTC.

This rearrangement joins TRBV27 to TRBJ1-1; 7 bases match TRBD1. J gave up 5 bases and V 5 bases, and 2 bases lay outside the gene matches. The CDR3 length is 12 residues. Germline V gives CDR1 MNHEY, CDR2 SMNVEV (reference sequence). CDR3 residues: CASSRTGTEAFF. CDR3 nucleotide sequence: TGTGCCAGCAGTCGGACAGGAACTGAAGCTTTCTTT.